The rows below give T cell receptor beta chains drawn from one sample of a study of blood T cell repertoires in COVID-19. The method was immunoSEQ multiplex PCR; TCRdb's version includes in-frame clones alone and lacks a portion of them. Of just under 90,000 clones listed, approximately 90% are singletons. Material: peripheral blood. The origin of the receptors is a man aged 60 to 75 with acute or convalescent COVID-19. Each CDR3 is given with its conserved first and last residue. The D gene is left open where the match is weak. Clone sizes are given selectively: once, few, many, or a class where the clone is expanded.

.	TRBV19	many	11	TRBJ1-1	CASRRATEAFF	TGTGCCAGTAGACGAGCTACTGAAGCTTTCTTT
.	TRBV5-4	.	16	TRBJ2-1	CASSLFVNRGYNEQFF	TGTGCCAGCAGCTTGTTTGTAAATAGGGGGTACAATGAGCAGTTCTTC
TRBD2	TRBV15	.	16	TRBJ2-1	CATSRDRRVSGNGEFF	TGTGCCACCAGCAGAGATCGTCGGGTAAGCGGGAACGGCGAGTTCTTC
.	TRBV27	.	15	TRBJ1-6	CASSSLGQYNSPLHF	TGTGCCAGCAGTTCCCTCGGACAATATAATTCACCCCTCCACTTT
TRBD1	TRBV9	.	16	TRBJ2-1	CASSVVPGTGRNEQFF	TGTGCCAGCAGCGTAGTTCCTGGGACAGGGAGGAATGAGCAGTTCTTC
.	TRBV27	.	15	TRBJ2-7	CASSSRRTRDYEQYF	TGTGCCAGCAGTTCTCGACGGACCAGGGACTACGAGCAGTACTTC
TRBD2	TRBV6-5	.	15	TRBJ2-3	CASSYSSGITDTQYF	TGTGCCAGCAGTTACTCTAGCGGGATAACAGATACGCAGTATTTT
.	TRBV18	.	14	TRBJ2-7	CASSPQGLSYEQYF	TGTGCCAGCTCACCGCAGGGACTCTCCTACGAGCAGTACTTC
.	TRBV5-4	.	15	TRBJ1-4	CASSSKSSGDEKLFF	TGTGCCAGCAGCTCGAAGTCATCAGGGGATGAAAAACTGTTTTTT
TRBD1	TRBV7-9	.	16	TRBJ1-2	CASSPGGDRANYGYTF	TGTGCCAGCAGCCCAGGTGGGGACAGGGCAAACTATGGCTACACCTTC
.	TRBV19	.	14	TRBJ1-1	CASSTDRLNTEAFF	TGTGCCAGTAGTACGGACAGACTGAACACTGAAGCTTTCTTT
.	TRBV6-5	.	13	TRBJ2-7	CASVGSVEGEQYF	TGTGCCAGCGTGGGTAGTGTCGAGGGTGAGCAGTACTTC
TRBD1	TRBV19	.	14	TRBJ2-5	CASRGQGAGETQYF	TGTGCCAGTAGGGGACAGGGGGCGGGAGAGACCCAGTACTTC
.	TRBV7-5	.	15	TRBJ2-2	CVRSLDREGAGELFF	TGTGTCAGAAGTCTGGACAGGGAAGGGGCCGGGGAGCTGTTTTTT
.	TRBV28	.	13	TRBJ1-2	CASSLYRGSGYTF	TGTGCCAGCAGTTTATATCGGGGAAGTGGCTACACCTTC
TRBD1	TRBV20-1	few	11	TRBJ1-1	CSARGQGEAFF	TGCAGTGCTAGGGGACAGGGGGAGGCTTTCTTT
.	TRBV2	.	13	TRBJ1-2	CASTSGEGRGYTF	TGTGCCAGCACTAGCGGGGAAGGAAGGGGCTACACCTTC
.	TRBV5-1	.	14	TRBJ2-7	CASSRDIFSYEQYF	TGCGCCAGCAGCCGGGACATATTCTCCTACGAGCAGTACTTC
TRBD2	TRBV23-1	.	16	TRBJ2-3	CASGRWPSGRADTQYF	TGCGCCAGCGGGCGGTGGCCTAGCGGGAGGGCAGATACGCAGTATTTT
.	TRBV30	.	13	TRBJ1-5	CAWSVSLSQPQHF	TGTGCCTGGAGTGTGTCTTTATCTCAGCCCCAGCATTTT
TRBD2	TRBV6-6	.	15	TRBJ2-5	CASKSSRGTQETQYF	TGTGCCAGCAAGTCGTCGCGGGGGACTCAAGAGACCCAGTACTTC
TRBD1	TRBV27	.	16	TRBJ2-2	CASRTSGTGNTGELFF	TGTGCCAGCAGAACCTCGGGGACAGGAAACACCGGGGAGCTGTTTTTT
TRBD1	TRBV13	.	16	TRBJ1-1	CASSISEGARNTEAFF	TGTGCCAGCAGCATCTCGGAGGGGGCGCGGAACACTGAAGCTTTCTTT
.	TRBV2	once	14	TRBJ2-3	CASRVQGYTDTQYF	TGTGCCAGCAGAGTACAGGGTTACACAGATACGCAGTATTTT
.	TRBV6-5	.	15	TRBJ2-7	CASTSSRTQVYEQYF	TGTGCCAGCACCTCGAGTAGGACACAGGTCTACGAGCAGTACTTC
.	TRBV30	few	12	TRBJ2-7	CAWSDLVHEQYF	TGTGCCTGGAGCGACTTGGTCCACGAGCAGTACTTC
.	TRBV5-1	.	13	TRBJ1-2	CASSPPGQGGYTF	TGCGCCAGCAGCCCCCCCGGGCAGGGTGGCTACACCTTC
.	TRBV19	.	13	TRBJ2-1	CASSMSRVDEQFF	TGTGCCAGTAGTATGTCCAGGGTTGATGAGCAGTTCTTC
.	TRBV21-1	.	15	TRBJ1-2	CASSKAPDRVLGYTF	TGTGCCAGCAGCAAAGCCCCGGACAGAGTCTTAGGCTACACCTTC
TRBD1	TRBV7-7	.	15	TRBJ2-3	CASSLGTGVTDTQYF	TGTGCCAGCAGCTTAGGGACAGGGGTCACAGATACGCAGTATTTT
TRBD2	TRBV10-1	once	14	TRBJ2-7	CASSRTGLAHEQYF	TGCGCCAGCAGCCGAACGGGACTAGCCCACGAGCAGTACTTC
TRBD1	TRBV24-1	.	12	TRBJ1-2	CATKDRGDGYTF	TGTGCCACCAAAGACAGGGGTGATGGCTACACCTTC
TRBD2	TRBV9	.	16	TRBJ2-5	CASSVEAGGHLETQYF	TGTGCCAGCAGCGTAGAGGCGGGGGGGCATTTGGAGACCCAGTACTTC
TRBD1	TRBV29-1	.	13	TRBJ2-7	CSVSTGVGYEQYF	TGCAGCGTCTCGACAGGGGTTGGCTACGAGCAGTACTTC
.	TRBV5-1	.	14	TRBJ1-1	CASSSDRTFTEAFF	TGCGCCAGCAGCTCCGACAGGACCTTCACTGAAGCTTTCTTT
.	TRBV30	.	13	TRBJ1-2	CAWSRQANYGYTF	TGTGCCTGGAGTAGGCAGGCTAACTATGGCTACACCTTC
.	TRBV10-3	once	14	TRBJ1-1	CAISGEGVWLEAFF	TGTGCCATCAGTGGTGAGGGAGTCTGGCTTGAAGCTTTCTTT
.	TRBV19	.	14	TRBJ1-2	CASSIQVASYGYTF	TGTGCCAGTAGTATACAAGTAGCCTCCTATGGCTACACCTTC
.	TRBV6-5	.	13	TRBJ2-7	CASSYGPEYEQYF	TGTGCCAGCAGCTACGGGCCTGAGTACGAGCAGTACTTC
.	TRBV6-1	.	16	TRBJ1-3	CASSETGNRSGNTIYF	TGTGCCAGCAGTGAAACCGGGAACCGCTCTGGAAACACCATATATTTT
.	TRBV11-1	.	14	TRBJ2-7	CASSFSGSPYEQYF	TGTGCCAGCAGTTTTTCTGGGAGTCCCTACGAGCAGTACTTC
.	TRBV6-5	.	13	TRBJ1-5	CASTDKSNQPQHF	TGTGCCAGCACCGACAAGAGCAATCAGCCCCAGCATTTT
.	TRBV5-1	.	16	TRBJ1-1	CASSLSGRAQNTEAFF	TGCGCCAGCAGCTTGTCCGGCAGGGCCCAGAACACTGAAGCTTTCTTT
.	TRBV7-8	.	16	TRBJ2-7	CASSLGGRRGSYEQYF	TGTGCCAGCAGCTTAGGGGGCCGACGGGGGTCCTACGAGCAGTACTTC
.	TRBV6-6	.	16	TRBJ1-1	CASSFINRVDGTEAFF	TGTGCCAGCAGTTTTATCAACAGGGTTGATGGCACTGAAGCTTTCTTT
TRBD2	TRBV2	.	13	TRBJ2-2	CARRGVNTGELFF	TGTGCCCGTCGGGGGGTGAACACCGGGGAGCTGTTTTTT
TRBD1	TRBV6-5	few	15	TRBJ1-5	CASRQGTDSNQPQHF	TGTGCCAGCAGGCAGGGGACAGATAGCAATCAGCCCCAGCATTTT
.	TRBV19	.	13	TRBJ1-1	CASTRRENTEAFF	TGTGCCAGTACGCGCAGGGAGAACACTGAAGCTTTCTTT
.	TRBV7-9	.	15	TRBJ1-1	CASSFTGNMNTEAFF	TGTGCCAGCAGCTTTACGGGGAACATGAACACTGAAGCTTTCTTT